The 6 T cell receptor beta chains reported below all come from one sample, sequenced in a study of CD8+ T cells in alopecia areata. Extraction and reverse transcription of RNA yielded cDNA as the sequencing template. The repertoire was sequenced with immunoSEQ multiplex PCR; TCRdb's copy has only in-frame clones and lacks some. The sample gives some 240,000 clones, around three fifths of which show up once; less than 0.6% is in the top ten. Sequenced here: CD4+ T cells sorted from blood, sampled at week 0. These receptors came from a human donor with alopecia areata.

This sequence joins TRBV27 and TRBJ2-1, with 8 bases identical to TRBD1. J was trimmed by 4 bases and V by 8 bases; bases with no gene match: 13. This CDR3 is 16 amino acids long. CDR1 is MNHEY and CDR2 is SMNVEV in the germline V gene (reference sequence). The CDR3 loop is CASRKPDRGLYNEQFF. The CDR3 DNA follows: TGTGCCAGCCGCAAACCCGACAGGGGCCTTTACAATGAGCAGTTCTTC.

CDR3 nucleotides: TGCAGCGTTGCTTTAGAGTTCGTGCCGGGCGGCTACACCTTC. It yields the protein CSVALEFVPGGYTF. The V gene is TRBV29-1, the J gene TRBJ1-2; D is unclear. Germline CDR1 SQVTM, CDR2 ANQGSEA. The CDR3 runs 14 residues. With 4 bases removed from V and 8 bases from J, the gap between germline ends came to 20 bases.

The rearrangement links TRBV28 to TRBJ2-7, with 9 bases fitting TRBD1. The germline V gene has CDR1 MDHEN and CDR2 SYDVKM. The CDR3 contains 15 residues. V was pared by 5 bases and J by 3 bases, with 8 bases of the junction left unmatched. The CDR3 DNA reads TGTGCCAGCAGTACGACCGGGACAGGGAGCTACGAGCAGTACTTC. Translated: CASSTTGTGSYEQYF.

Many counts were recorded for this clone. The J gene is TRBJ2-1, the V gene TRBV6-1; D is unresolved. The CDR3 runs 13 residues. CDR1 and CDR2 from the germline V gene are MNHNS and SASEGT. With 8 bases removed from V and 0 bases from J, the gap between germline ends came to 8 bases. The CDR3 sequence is CASEAGSYNEQFF. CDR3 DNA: TGTGCCAGCGAGGCTGGCTCCTACAATGAGCAGTTCTTC.

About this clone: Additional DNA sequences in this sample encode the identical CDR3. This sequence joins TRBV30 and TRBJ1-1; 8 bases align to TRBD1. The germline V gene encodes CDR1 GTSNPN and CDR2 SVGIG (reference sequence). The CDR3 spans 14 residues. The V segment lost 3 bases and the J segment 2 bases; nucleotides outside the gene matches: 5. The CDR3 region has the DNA TGTGCCTGGAGCGTCGGGACAGGCAACACTGAAGCTTTCTTT. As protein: CAWSVGTGNTEAFF.

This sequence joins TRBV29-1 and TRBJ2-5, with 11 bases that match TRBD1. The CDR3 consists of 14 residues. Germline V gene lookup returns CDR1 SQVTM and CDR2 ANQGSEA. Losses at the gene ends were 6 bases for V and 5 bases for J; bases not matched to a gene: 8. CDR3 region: CSVDLGQGAETQYF. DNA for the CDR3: TGCAGCGTGGACCTCGGACAGGGGGCCGAGACCCAGTACTTC. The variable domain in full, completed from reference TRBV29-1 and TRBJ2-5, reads SAVISQKPSRDICQRGTSLTIQCQVDSQVTMMFWYRQQPGQSLTLIATANQGSEATYESGFVIDKFPISRPNLTFSTLTVSNMSPEDSSIYLCSVDLGQGAETQYFGPGTRLLVL.